This T cell receptor beta chain came from a study of T cells in Graves' hyperthyroidism and ophthalmopathy. Background on the study: Blood was drawn when the patient was first diagnosed and still untreated. Whole-study findings and limits: Ophthalmopathy could be told apart from stable hyperthyroidism with a 13 V-J model.

With respect to this clonotype: What it recognizes is unknown.

The TCR beta CDR3 regions underwent amplification using RNA transcripts as the source. In the first-round RT-PCR of the TCR CDR3, the HTBI primer set was used. Each CDR3 protein is one row after TCRdb ran MiXCR on the multiplex PCR reads. This table has 360,000 or so distinct CDR3 sequences, nearly 15% appearing once. Germline CDR1 SGHRS, CDR2 YFSETQ. Trimming at V came to 3 bases and at J to 4 bases, leaving 7 bases not matched to a gene. The CDR3 sequence is 14 residues long. This sequence joins TRBV5-1 and TRBJ2-7, with 7 bases lining up with TRBD1. Specimen: blood. The sequence came from a woman in her sixties or seventies with Graves' ophthalmopathy. This CDR3 reads CASSSEDRFYEQYF. The CDR3 coding sequence is TGCGCCAGCAGCTCAGAGGACAGGTTTTACGAGCAGTACTTC.